Below are 15 T cell receptor beta chains sequenced from a single sample in a study of patients and donors after allogeneic stem cell transplantation. TCRdb analysed the RT-PCR reads with MiXCR anew, one entry per CDR3 protein. Here the sample spans approximately 220,000 distinct CDR3 sequences, around 41% being singletons. The material sequenced was blood, either unsorted or a sorted T cell fraction (not recorded which). These receptors were collected from a human donor who was either an allogeneic HSCT recipient or a stem cell or donor lymphocyte infusion donor (not recorded which). It is not recorded whose cells these are; they may come from a transplant donor.

J is TRBJ2-5 and V is TRBV27, with D unclear. From germline, CDR1 is MNHEY and CDR2 SMNVEV (reference sequence). This CDR3 is built from 15 residues. V lost 1 base and J lost 2, with 11 bases in between. The DNA of the CDR3 is TGTGCCAGCAGTTTATACCAGGCTGCTCAAGAGACCCAGTACTTC. This encodes CASSLYQAAQETQYF.

This chain uses TRBV20-1 with TRBJ1-5, with D unresolved. The ends were cut back, 0 bases at V and 4 bases at J, with 10 bases in the middle. Germline-derived CDR1 and CDR2 are DFQATT and SNEGSKA (reference sequence). The CDR3 extends over 14 amino acids. CDR3 DNA: TGCAGTGCTAGAGATTTCACGGGGAATCAGCCCCAGCATTTT. This sequence encodes CSARDFTGNQPQHF.

J is TRBJ2-2 and V is TRBV20-1, with D possibly matching TRBD1 (6 bases). The germline CDR1 and CDR2 sequences are DFQATT and SNEGSKA (reference sequence). Trimming took off 0 bases at V and 0 bases at J, with 14 bases between the two ends. CDR3 size: 17 residues. The DNA for the CDR3 is TGCAGTGCTAGAGATTCTACGGGACAATCGAACACCGGGGAGCTGTTTTTT. It is translated as CSARDSTGQSNTGELFF.

J is TRBJ2-3 and V is TRBV12-3 or TRBV12-4; 15 nucleotides line up with TRBD2. J was trimmed by 2 bases and V by 8 bases; bases with no gene match: 8. The CDR3 loop spans 17 amino acids. In DNA form, the CDR3 reads TGTGCCAGCGCGGGACTAGCGGGGGGCTTTATCACAGATACGCAGTATTTT. Its translation: CASAGLAGGFITDTQYF.

This clonotype was counted a few times. This chain connects TRBV28 to TRBJ1-2, with TRBD1 as a possible D gene (5 bases). The CDR3 spans 15 residues. CDR1 is MDHEN and CDR2 is SYDVKM in the germline V gene. V lost 0 bases and J 3 bases, leaving 11 bases between the germline ends. CDR3 protein: CASSLWAGKDYGYTF. CDR3 bases: TGTGCCAGCAGTTTATGGGCAGGGAAGGACTATGGCTACACCTTC.

To note about this clonotype: A much bigger clone sits one base away, suggesting this may be a read error. V gene TRBV7-6 combines with J gene TRBJ1-1; tentative D call: TRBD1 (6 bases). Germline loops: CDR1 SGHVS, CDR2 FNYEAQ. The CDR3 totals 14 residues. Trimming shortened V by 1 base and J by 10 bases, and 16 bases separated the two germline ends. CDR3: CASSLVKRTVVAFF. The CDR3 DNA is TGTGCCAGCAGCTTAGTTAAGCGGACAGTTGTAGCTTTCTTT.

In this sample, this clonotype turned up a few times. The V gene is TRBV29-1, the J gene TRBJ2-1; 10 bases agree with TRBD2. CDR1 and CDR2 from the germline V gene are SQVTM and ANQGSEA. CDR3 length: 14 amino acids. Trimming took 6 bases from V and 4 from J; bases not matched to a gene: 6. CDR3 protein: CSVALAGAYNEQFF. The CDR3 DNA is TGCAGCGTGGCGCTAGCGGGGGCTTACAATGAGCAGTTCTTC.

The rearrangement links TRBV20-1 to TRBJ1-2; maybe TRBD1 (6 bases). The ends were cut back, 4 bases at V and 14 bases at J, with 20 bases in the middle. Germline loops: CDR1 DFQATT, CDR2 SNEGSKA (reference sequence). The CDR3 totals 12 residues. The CDR3 is CSATPGTSAWTF. For the CDR3, the DNA is TGCAGTGCTACCCCCGGGACATCCGCGTGGACCTTC.

The chain links TRBV12-3 or TRBV12-4 to TRBJ1-1; TRBD1 is a possible D gene (6 bases). Trimming cost V 2 bases and J 3 bases, with 10 bases left between them. This CDR3 is built from 14 residues. Here the CDR3 DNA reads TGTGCCAGCAGTTTAACAGGGTCCGACACTGAAGCTTTCTTT. Its translation: CASSLTGSDTEAFF.

This clonotype was seen a few times. The CDR3 region has the DNA TGTGCCAGCCGAAAGACAGGGGAGCGAAACTATGGCTACACCTTC. Encoded protein: CASRKTGERNYGYTF. V gene TRBV12-3 or TRBV12-4 combines with J gene TRBJ1-2, with 8 bases matching TRBD1. The V gene end was trimmed by 8 bases and the J gene end by 2 bases; junction bases not matched to a gene: 10. This CDR3 has 15 amino acids.

This clonotype was seen a few times. The chain couples TRBV28 to TRBJ2-2, with 9 bases lining up with TRBD1. The CDR3 length is 15 residues. Germline V CDR1 and CDR2: MDHEN, SYDVKM. V shed 6 bases, J shed 5 bases, and the junction held 7 bases outside the gene matches. CDR3 protein: CASRYTGGKTGELFF. For the CDR3, the DNA is TGTGCCAGCAGATACACAGGGGGCAAGACCGGGGAGCTGTTTTTT.

V usage is TRBV6-1 and J usage is TRBJ2-1, with 11 bases that match TRBD2. CDR1 is MNHNS and CDR2 is SASEGT in the germline V gene. With 2 bases clipped from V and 8 bases from J, the junction kept 5 bases outside the gene matches. CDR3 length equals 15 residues. This CDR3 is CASSERLAGGYEQFF. CDR3 in DNA: TGTGCCAGCAGTGAAAGGCTAGCGGGGGGCTATGAGCAGTTCTTC.

The chain carries TRBV5-1 and TRBJ1-5, with D unresolved. From germline, CDR1 is SGHRS and CDR2 YFSETQ. This CDR3 comprises 14 residues. Trimming pared 4 bases from V and 1 base from J, leaving 9 bases between. The CDR3 sequence is CASSQDGSNQPQHF. Written as DNA, the CDR3 is TGCGCCAGCAGCCAGGACGGAAGCAATCAGCCCCAGCATTTT.

The rearrangement uses TRBV2 and TRBJ1-2; D is undetermined. The CDR3 totals 13 residues. V lost 5 bases and J 4 bases, leaving 11 bases between the germline ends. From germline, CDR1 is SNHLY and CDR2 FYNNEI. CDR3 loop: CASSILGSYGYTF. CDR3 DNA sequence: TGTGCCAGCAGTATCTTAGGGTCCTATGGCTACACCTTC.

The chain joins TRBV4-1 to TRBJ1-2; 11 bases align to TRBD1. Germline V lookup: CDR1 MGHRA, CDR2 YSYEKL. The length of the CDR3 is 17 residues. J gave up 7 bases and V 0 bases, and 10 bases lay outside the gene matches. CDR3 sequence reads: CASSQDWPDRGRGGYTF. The DNA of the CDR3 is TGCGCCAGCAGCCAAGATTGGCCGGACAGGGGGCGAGGTGGCTACACCTTC.